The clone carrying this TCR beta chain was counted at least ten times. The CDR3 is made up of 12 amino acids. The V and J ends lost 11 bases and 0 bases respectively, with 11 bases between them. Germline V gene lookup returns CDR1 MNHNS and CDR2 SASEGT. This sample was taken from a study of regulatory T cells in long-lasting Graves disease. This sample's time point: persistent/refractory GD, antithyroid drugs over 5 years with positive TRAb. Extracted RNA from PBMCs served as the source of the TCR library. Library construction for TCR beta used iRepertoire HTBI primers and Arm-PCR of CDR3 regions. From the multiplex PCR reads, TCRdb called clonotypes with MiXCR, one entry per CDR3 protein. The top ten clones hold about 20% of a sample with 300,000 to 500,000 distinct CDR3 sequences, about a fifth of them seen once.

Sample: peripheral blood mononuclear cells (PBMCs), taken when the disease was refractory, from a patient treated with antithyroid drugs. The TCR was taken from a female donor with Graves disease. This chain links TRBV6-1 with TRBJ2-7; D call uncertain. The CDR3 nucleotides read TGTGCCTGCGGTATGAGCTCCTACGAGCAGTACTTC. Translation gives CACGMSSYEQYF.